Each of the 25 T cell receptor beta chains below was sequenced from the same sample in a study of T cells in Graves' hyperthyroidism and ophthalmopathy. RNA transcripts yielded amplified TCR beta CDR3 regions. The HTBI primer set was used in a first-round RT-PCR of the TCR CDR3. TCRdb reprocessed the multiplex PCR reads with MiXCR, giving one entry per CDR3 protein. Found here are approximately 570,000 distinct CDR3 sequences, 15% to 20% of them singletons; the top ten hold around 50%. Sequenced input: blood. These receptors came from a man aged 35 to 55 with Graves' ophthalmopathy.

This clonotype was counted ten times or more. The chain links TRBV5-6 to TRBJ2-3; D is tentatively TRBD1 or TRBD2 (5 bases each). CDR3 length: 13 amino acids. Per germline, CDR1 SGHDT and CDR2 YYEEEE. V was trimmed by 4 bases and J by 7 bases, leaving 13 bases between them. For the CDR3, the DNA is TGTGCCAGCAGCACTGGGGGATTTCATACGCAGTATTTT. This translates into CASSTGGFHTQYF.

This clonotype was seen more than once but under ten times. The chain employs TRBV10-2 and TRBJ2-5; tentative D call: TRBD1 (6 bases). Trimming pared 0 bases from V and 3 bases from J, leaving 11 bases between. Germline V gene lookup returns CDR1 WSHSY and CDR2 SAAADI. CDR3 size: 15 residues. The CDR3 bases are TGCGCCAGCAGTGAGTCGAATCACAGGGAAGAGACCCAGTACTTC. As protein: CASSESNHREETQYF.

The chain uses TRBV30 and TRBJ2-7, with D possibly matching TRBD2 (6 bases). The CDR3 contains 15 residues. CDR1 and CDR2 from the germline V gene are GTSNPN and SVGIG (reference sequence). V was pared by 3 bases and J by 6 bases, with 21 bases between. CDR3 protein: CAWRPSWGLGGEQYF. CDR3 nucleotide sequence: TGTGCCTGGAGGCCCTCCTGGGGGTTGGGAGGCGAGCAGTACTTC.

This clonotype was picked up many times. The chain employs TRBV7-2 and TRBJ1-1; maybe TRBD1 (5 bases). Deletions cut 5 bases from V and 2 bases from J, with 12 bases between. CDR1 and CDR2 from the germline V gene are SGHTA and FQGNSA. This CDR3 has 14 residues. The CDR3 sequence is CASSPFQGNTEAFF. The CDR3 DNA follows: TGTGCCAGCAGCCCCTTCCAGGGTAACACTGAAGCTTTCTTT.

There are a few counts of this clonotype. The chain combines TRBV30 with TRBJ1-1; 10 bases are a match to TRBD1. The CDR3 length is 15 residues. Trimming removed 4 bases from V and 5 bases from J; junction bases left unmatched: 10. CDR1 is GTSNPN and CDR2 is SVGIG in the germline V gene (reference sequence). Written as DNA, the CDR3 is TGTGCCTGGATTATAGAGGACAGGGGGGATACTGAAGCTTTCTTT. Amino acids: CAWIIEDRGDTEAFF. Full variable domain (outside the CDR3, taken from reference TRBV30 and TRBJ1-1): SQTIHQWPATLVQPVGSPLSLECTVEGTSNPNLYWYRQAAGRGLQLLFYSVGIGQISSEVPQNLSASRPQDRQFILSSKKLLLSDSGFYLCAWIIEDRGDTEAFFGQGTRLTVV.

Ten or more counts support this clonotype. The V gene is TRBV7-2, the J gene TRBJ2-7; 7 positions agree with TRBD1. The CDR3 extends over 14 amino acids. The V segment lost 5 bases and the J segment 7 bases; nucleotides outside the gene matches: 11. Germline V gene lookup returns CDR1 SGHTA and CDR2 FQGNSA. The CDR3 region has the DNA TGTGCCAGCAGCGAGACAGGGAGCGAGTGGGAGCAGTACTTC. Its protein product is CASSETGSEWEQYF.

The chain is built from TRBV27 and TRBJ1-2, with 8 nucleotides matching TRBD1. V shed 7 bases and J 6 bases; nucleotides not matched to a gene: 4. The length of the CDR3 is 12 residues. Germline V gene lookup returns CDR1 MNHEY and CDR2 SMNVEV (reference sequence). CDR3 sequence (DNA): TGTGCCAGCATGGACAGGGAGCATGGCTACACCTTC. Protein sequence: CASMDREHGYTF.

This chain connects TRBV6-1 to TRBJ2-1; D might be TRBD1 or TRBD2, each matching 5 bases. This CDR3 contains 15 residues. V was clipped by 5 bases and J by 8 bases, with 19 bases between them. Germline-derived CDR1 and CDR2 are MNHNS and SASEGT. The CDR3 coding sequence is TGTGCCAGCAGTTTATACTCCGGGACGACGGATGAGCAGTTCTTC. It specifies CASSLYSGTTDEQFF.

This rearrangement joins TRBV18 to TRBJ1-4, with 9 bases lining up with TRBD1. The CDR3 loop spans 18 amino acids. Germline CDR1 reads KGHSH; CDR2 reads LQKENI. The V segment lost 0 bases and the J segment 1 base; nucleotides outside the gene matches: 6. CDR3 in amino acids: CASSPPQGQGRTNEKLFF. For the CDR3, the DNA is TGTGCCAGCTCACCACCGCAGGGACAGGGCAGAACTAATGAAAAACTGTTTTTT.

The CDR3 spells CASSLGVRVLKNEQFF. CDR3 nucleotides: TGCGCCAGCAGCTTGGGAGTACGGGTTCTTAAGAATGAGCAGTTCTTC. The V call is TRBV5-1, the J call TRBJ2-1, with D uncertain. The CDR3 runs to 16 residues. CDR1 is SGHRS, CDR2 YFSETQ, per germline. Trimming stripped 0 bases from V and 7 bases from J, with 17 bases between.

There are a few counts of this clonotype. The V gene is TRBV10-3, the J gene TRBJ2-1; no firm D call. The germline V gene encodes CDR1 ENHRY and CDR2 SYGVKD. The CDR3 consists of 12 residues. V was trimmed by 8 bases and J by 7 bases, leaving 12 bases between them. Here the CDR3 DNA reads TGTGCCATCGGCCCTAAGGGTAATGAGCAGTTCTTC. Translation: CAIGPKGNEQFF.

CDR3 in DNA: TGTGCCAGTAGAGGGACAGGGGATTACGAGCAGTACTTC. This encodes CASRGTGDYEQYF. The chain joins TRBV19 to TRBJ2-7, with 10 bases aligning to TRBD1. The CDR3 length is 13 residues. Germline assignment: CDR1 LNHDA and CDR2 SQIVND (reference sequence). The V and J ends lost 6 bases and 4 bases, in that order; junction bases with no gene match: 3.

This clonotype was counted ten times or more. The chain has TRBV3-1 and TRBJ2-1; D is tentatively TRBD1 or TRBD2 (6 bases each). This CDR3 has 15 residues. V was pared by 1 base and J by 3 bases, with 10 bases between. Germline V gene data show CDR1 as LGHDT and CDR2 as YNNKEL (reference sequence). The CDR3, as DNA: TGTGCCAGCAGCCAAGCGGGGGCCGACTACAATGAGCAGTTCTTC. This translates into CASSQAGADYNEQFF.

This clonotype has at least ten counts. The chain combines TRBV3-1 with TRBJ2-1; D assignment may be TRBD1 or TRBD2 (5 bases each). This CDR3 region has 12 residues. The germline gives CDR1 LGHDT, CDR2 YNNKEL (reference sequence). The germline V and J ends were trimmed by 5 bases and 8 bases, with 10 bases remaining between them. CDR3 sequence reads: CASSAVGDEQFF. CDR3 DNA: TGTGCCAGCAGCGCCGTGGGGGATGAGCAGTTCTTC.

This clonotype was detected ten times or more. The chain combines TRBV2 with TRBJ1-5; tentatively, D is TRBD1 (5 bases). The CDR3 totals 16 residues. The ends were cut back, 1 base at V and 2 bases at J, with 12 bases in the middle. CDR1 is SNHLY, CDR2 FYNNEI, per germline. CDR3 in DNA: TGTGCCAGCAGTGAAGGGTGGGGCGCGGGCAATCAGCCCCAGCATTTT. Protein: CASSEGWGAGNQPQHF.

The CDR3 sequence: CASSPDSNTEAFF. The DNA of the CDR3 is TGTGCCAGCTCACCCGACAGTAACACTGAAGCTTTCTTT. V is TRBV18 and J is TRBJ1-1, with D tentatively TRBD1 (5 bases). The CDR3 sequence is 13 residues long. The V end lost 3 bases, the J end lost 2 bases, and 7 bases lay between the germline ends. In germline, CDR1 is KGHSH, CDR2 LQKENI.

This clonotype has more than one count but fewer than ten. The genes are TRBV20-1 and TRBJ2-1; 11 positions agree with TRBD2. This CDR3 is built from 19 residues. With 0 bases clipped from V and 3 bases from J, the junction kept 13 bases outside the gene matches. Germline CDR1 and CDR2: DFQATT and SNEGSKA (reference sequence). CDR3 sequence reads: CSARDRLAGGGGGYNEQFF. In nucleotides, the CDR3 is TGCAGTGCTAGAGATCGTCTAGCGGGAGGAGGGGGGGGCTACAATGAGCAGTTCTTC.

The chain employs TRBV5-1 and TRBJ2-1; 11 nucleotides match TRBD1. This CDR3 is 14 amino acids long. The V and J ends lost 4 bases and 6 bases, in that order; junction bases with no gene match: 3. CDR1 and CDR2 from the germline V gene are SGHRS and YFSETQ. The DNA for the CDR3 is TGCGCCAGCAGCATTGGGACAGGGGGCAATGAGCAGTTCTTC. Translating it yields CASSIGTGGNEQFF.

This clonotype was seen once. The chain carries TRBV7-6 and TRBJ2-2; tentative D call: TRBD2 (7 bases). V gave up 1 base and J gave up 6 bases, with 18 bases separating them. Germline loops: CDR1 SGHVS, CDR2 FNYEAQ. The CDR3 is made up of 17 amino acids. The chain's CDR3 is CASSLEADLGGAGELFF. The CDR3 bases are TGTGCCAGCAGCTTAGAGGCGGACCTAGGGGGGGCCGGGGAGCTGTTTTTT.

In this sample, this clonotype turned up many times. This chain links TRBV12-3 or TRBV12-4 with TRBJ2-4; 7 nucleotides agree with TRBD1. V shed 5 bases and J 1 base; nucleotides not matched to a gene: 8. This CDR3 contains 16 residues. In DNA form, the CDR3 reads TGTGCCAGCAGTAGGGGGCTCAACCGGGCCAAAAACATTCAGTACTTC. Amino acids: CASSRGLNRAKNIQYF.

The chain joins TRBV28 to TRBJ2-7, with a weak D call TRBD2 (5 bases). Germline V gives CDR1 MDHEN, CDR2 SYDVKM. The CDR3 loop spans 15 amino acids. Trimming shortened V by 1 base and J by 4 bases, and 14 bases separated the two germline ends. The CDR3 is CASSLSGKGEYEQYF. The CDR3 region has the DNA TGTGCCAGCAGTTTATCCGGAAAGGGAGAGTACGAGCAGTACTTC.

This clonotype was seen many times. The V gene is TRBV28, the J gene TRBJ2-7; TRBD1 aligns across 9 bases. J lost 0 bases, V lost 10 bases, and 10 bases had no gene match. Germline CDR1 and CDR2: MDHEN and SYDVKM. This CDR3 has 15 amino acids. The chain's CDR3 is CATWFPGQGSYEQYF. DNA for the CDR3: TGTGCCACCTGGTTTCCGGGACAGGGCTCCTACGAGCAGTACTTC.

The chain recombines TRBV6-2 or TRBV6-3 with TRBJ2-6; possible D gene TRBD1, 6 bases. CDR1 is MNHEY and CDR2 is SVGEGT in the germline V gene. The CDR3 consists of 16 residues. The germline V and J ends were trimmed by 4 bases and 0 bases, with 10 bases remaining between them. The CDR3 loop reads CASSWDKSSGANVLTF. CDR3 nucleotide sequence: TGTGCCAGCAGTTGGGACAAGAGCTCTGGGGCCAACGTCCTGACTTTC.

V gene TRBV7-3 combines with J gene TRBJ1-1; D might be TRBD1 (5 bases). The CDR3 spans 15 residues. V lost 3 bases and J 0 bases, leaving 11 bases between the germline ends. Germline loops: CDR1 SGHTA, CDR2 FQGTGA. The DNA for the CDR3 is TGTGCCAGCAGCTTCTTAGAGGGGCTGAACACTGAAGCTTTCTTT. Translated, it gives CASSFLEGLNTEAFF.

The chain is built from TRBV2 and TRBJ1-4, with 11 bases aligning to TRBD1. The CDR3 loop spans 17 amino acids. Trimming cost V 6 bases and J 8 bases; bases outside gene matches: 14. CDR1 and CDR2 (germline): SNHLY, FYNNEI. The CDR3 coding sequence is TGTGCCAGCAGCCGCCCTTACCCGGGACAGGGGGAAGAAAAACTGTTTTTT. Residues: CASSRPYPGQGEEKLFF.